What follows is one TCR beta chain and its context. This sample is part of a study of TIL therapy for anti-PD-1-resistant metastatic lung cancer. On the study more broadly: Tumor harvest preceded PD-1/PD-L1 blockade, followed by nivolumab treatment. By whole-exome sequencing, median non-synonymous tumor mutation burden was roughly 1.6 mutations per megabase.

The CDR3 totals 14 residues. Looked up from germline, CDR1 is MGHRA and CDR2 is YSYEKL. V was clipped by 0 bases and J by 6 bases, with 8 bases between them. The immunoSEQ assay was v3. Clones were sequenced by immunoSEQ multiplex PCR, and TCRdb holds only the in-frame ones, with some missing. The sample holds approximately 50,000 clones, 70% to 80% seen once. The time point was: pre-treatment sample, taken before nivolumab and TIL therapy. Adults with stage 4 NSCLC were enrolled in a phase I trial. The V gene is TRBV4-1, the J gene TRBJ2-2; D gene unclear. The sample consisted of blood, taken at baseline. The sequence was obtained from a man between 70 and 80 years old with non-small cell lung cancer. The CDR3 DNA follows: TGCGCCAGCAGCCAAGATTTGGTCCCCGGGGAGCTGTTTTTT. Translating gives CASSQDLVPGELFF.